These 21 T cell receptor beta chains were sequenced from one sample in a study of neoadjuvant nivolumab and ipilimumab in lung cancer. Data came from immunoSEQ multiplex PCR; TCRdb stores just in-frame clones and leaves some out. The table has roughly 49,000 clones, roughly 90% seen once. The specimen comprised blood, sampled before neoadjuvant nivolumab, alone or with ipilimumab. The receptors originated from an adult with non-small cell lung cancer. Some clones in this sample may be carry-over from other donors' samples.

V gene TRBV6-6 combines with J gene TRBJ2-5; D unresolved. CDR3 length: 13 residues. Trimming took 4 bases from V and 5 from J, leaving 11 bases between them. From germline, CDR1 is MNHNY and CDR2 SVGAGI (reference sequence). This chain's CDR3 is CASSSALRETQYF. DNA for the CDR3: TGTGCCAGCAGTTCGGCCTTGCGGGAGACCCAGTACTTC.

The chain has TRBV20-1 and TRBJ2-1, with D uncertain. V was cut by 1 base and J by 12 bases, with 10 bases left in between. Germline V CDR1 and CDR2: DFQATT, SNEGSKA (reference sequence). The CDR3 extends over 11 amino acids. The CDR3 loop reads CSARGAIGQFF. CDR3 DNA: TGCAGTGCTAGAGGGGCAATCGGGCAGTTCTTC.

The chain joins TRBV4-1 to TRBJ2-1; TRBD2 matches 10 bases. Germline CDR1 MGHRA, CDR2 YSYEKL. J gave up 8 bases and V 3 bases, and 22 bases lay outside the gene matches. This CDR3 is built from 20 residues. CDR3: CASSHPLSGTLAGVRDEQFF. The CDR3 DNA reads as TGCGCCAGCAGCCACCCACTCTCGGGTACCCTAGCGGGGGTTAGGGATGAGCAGTTCTTC.

The chain has TRBV4-2 and TRBJ2-7; 7 bases map to TRBD2. CDR3 size: 15 residues. CDR1 and CDR2 (germline): LGHNA, YNFKEQ. Trimming took 4 bases from V and 4 from J; bases not matched to a gene: 10. The CDR3 sequence is CASSPNSGGGYEQYF. Here the CDR3 DNA reads TGTGCCAGCAGCCCGAACTCCGGGGGAGGGTACGAGCAGTACTTC.

The J gene is TRBJ2-2, the V gene TRBV5-1; 7 bases fit TRBD2. There are 15 residues in the CDR3. Trimming took 3 bases from V and 3 from J; bases not matched to a gene: 5. Germline V gene lookup returns CDR1 SGHRS and CDR2 YFSETQ. The CDR3 here is CASSYRLADTGELFF. The CDR3 DNA reads TGCGCCAGCAGCTACCGACTAGCCGACACCGGGGAGCTGTTTTTT.

This clone came up once. The V call is TRBV7-9, the J call TRBJ1-1; D remains unclear. The ends were cut back, 1 base at V and 4 bases at J, with 10 bases in the middle. This CDR3 is 14 amino acids long. Germline V gene sequence: CDR1 SEHNR, CDR2 FQNEAQ (reference sequence). The CDR3 region is CASSLGNAGTEAFF. The CDR3 DNA follows: TGTGCCAGCAGCTTAGGAAACGCAGGCACTGAAGCTTTCTTT.

The rearrangement uses TRBV18 and TRBJ2-5; D is perhaps TRBD2 (5 bases). The CDR3 runs to 14 residues. Germline V lookup: CDR1 KGHSH, CDR2 LQKENI. Trimming cost V 3 bases and J 2 bases, with 10 bases left between them. The CDR3 region has the DNA TGTGCCAGCTCACCTGTTAGCGAACAAGAGACCCAGTACTTC. It codes for CASSPVSEQETQYF.

The table lists this clone with a few counts. The V and J genes are TRBV6-4 and TRBJ2-2, with no clear D. Trimming shortened V by 2 bases and J by 3 bases, and 4 bases separated the two germline ends. The CDR3 spans 13 residues. Germline assignment: CDR1 MRHNA and CDR2 SNTAGT. The CDR3 here is CASSDSDTGELFF. DNA for the CDR3: TGTGCCAGCAGTGACAGCGACACCGGGGAGCTGTTTTTT.

This chain connects TRBV5-1 to TRBJ2-1, with 11 bases matching TRBD2. Germline CDR1 is SGHRS and CDR2 is YFSETQ. The CDR3 has 15 residues. V lost 2 bases, J lost 4 bases, and 2 bases stayed unmatched. CDR3 bases: TGCGCCAGCAGCTTAGCTAGCGGGAGGTACAATGAGCAGTTCTTC. Translated: CASSLASGRYNEQFF.

The chain carries TRBV6-1 and TRBJ2-5; no firm D call. The V end was cut by 4 bases, the J end by 8 bases, with 8 bases between. The CDR3 extends over 11 amino acids. The germline gives CDR1 MNHNS, CDR2 SASEGT. The DNA for the CDR3 is TGTGCCAGCAGTGTGGAAGGTACCCAGTACTTC. Translation gives CASSVEGTQYF.

The V gene is TRBV7-9, the J gene TRBJ2-7; no firm D call. The CDR3 contains 11 residues. Germline lookup yields CDR1 SEHNR and CDR2 FQNEAQ (reference sequence). V gave up 2 bases and J gave up 10 bases, with 9 bases separating them. The CDR3 spells CASSLTGRQYF. In DNA form, the CDR3 reads TGTGCCAGCAGCTTAACGGGTCGACAGTACTTC. The complete variable domain, with remaining parts taken from reference TRBV7-9 and TRBJ2-7, reads DTGVSQNPRHKITKRGQNVTFRCDPISEHNRLYWYRQTLGQGPEFLTYFQNEAQLEKSRLLSDRFSAERPKGSFSTLEIQRTEQGDSAMYLCASSLTGRQYFGPGTRLTVT.

This clone was detected only a few times. The V gene is TRBV2, the J gene TRBJ2-1; no firm D call. Germline CDR1 and CDR2: SNHLY and FYNNEI. V was clipped by 6 bases and J by 5 bases, with 8 bases between them. The CDR3 has 12 residues. The CDR3 sequence is CASRVSDNEQFF. The CDR3, as DNA: TGTGCCAGCAGAGTCTCTGACAATGAGCAGTTCTTC.

The rearrangement uses TRBV18 and TRBJ2-1, with TRBD1 as a possible D gene (5 bases). The CDR3 loop spans 16 amino acids. Trimming removed 3 bases at V and 1 base at J, with 13 bases between. CDR1 KGHSH and CDR2 LQKENI come from the germline V gene. CDR3 amino acids: CASSPADSLSYNEQFF. Written as DNA, the CDR3 is TGTGCCAGCTCACCGGCCGACAGTCTTTCCTACAATGAGCAGTTCTTC.

V and J are TRBV27 and TRBJ2-7; 9 bases are a match to TRBD1. The CDR3 runs 15 residues. V lost 5 bases and J lost 1; bases outside the gene matches: 6. In germline, CDR1 is MNHEY, CDR2 SMNVEV (reference sequence). CDR3 bases: TGTGCCAGCAGTCCCGGACAGGGGCGGTCCTACGAGCAGTACTTC. Translation: CASSPGQGRSYEQYF.

This chain joins TRBV6-5 and TRBJ1-6, with no clear D. The CDR3 has 13 amino acids. The V end was cut by 3 bases, the J end by 7 bases, with 7 bases between. Germline lookup yields CDR1 MNHEY and CDR2 SVGAGI. The CDR3 here is CASSYGRNSPLHF. In DNA, the CDR3 is TGTGCCAGCAGTTATGGCAGGAATTCACCCCTCCACTTT.

About this clone: This same CDR3 is encoded by further DNA sequences in the sample. The CDR3 loop reads CAWSVRNTEAFF. The CDR3 DNA follows: TGTGCCTGGAGTGTTAGAAACACTGAAGCTTTCTTT. The rearrangement links TRBV30 to TRBJ1-1; no clear D gene. The ends were cut back, 0 bases at V and 2 bases at J, with 4 bases in the middle. This CDR3 has 12 amino acids. Germline loops: CDR1 GTSNPN, CDR2 SVGIG (reference sequence).

The genes are TRBV29-1 and TRBJ1-4; D is unclear. This CDR3 contains 13 residues. Trimming removed 2 bases from V and 4 bases from J, with 8 bases in between. From germline, CDR1 is SQVTM and CDR2 ANQGSEA. The CDR3, as DNA: TGCAGCGTTGAAACGGACGGTAATGAAAAACTGTTTTTT. It encodes CSVETDGNEKLFF.

The chain is built from TRBV7-2 and TRBJ2-1; 8 bases fit TRBD1. This CDR3 has 14 residues. The germline V gene encodes CDR1 SGHTA and CDR2 FQGNSA. V shed 5 bases, J shed 8 bases, and the junction held 8 bases outside the gene matches. CDR3 amino acids: CASSPRDRRHEQFF. The CDR3, as DNA: TGTGCCAGCAGCCCCCGGGACAGGAGGCATGAGCAGTTCTTC.

The genes are TRBV5-1 and TRBJ2-2; D remains ambiguous. The CDR3 consists of 14 residues. Germline V CDR1 and CDR2: SGHRS, YFSETQ. V was shortened by 2 bases and J by 4 bases, with 9 bases between the two germline ends. CDR3 region: CASSLRSSTGELFF. CDR3 sequence (DNA): TGCGCCAGCAGCTTAAGGTCGAGCACCGGGGAGCTGTTTTTT. Supplemented by reference TRBV5-1 and TRBJ2-2, the full variable domain reads KAGVTQTPRYLIKTRGQQVTLSCSPISGHRSVSWYQQTPGQGLQFLFEYFSETQRNKGNFPGRFSGRQFSNSRSEMNVSTLELGDSALYLCASSLRSSTGELFFGEGSRLTVL.

This chain connects TRBV10-2 to TRBJ1-5; 7 bases align to TRBD1. The CDR3 is 15 amino acids. With V trimmed by 2 bases and J by 4 bases, 5 bases remained unmatched. The germline V gene encodes CDR1 WSHSY and CDR2 SAAADI. The CDR3 reads CASSETTGMNQPQHF. The CDR3 nucleotides read TGCGCCAGCAGTGAGACGACAGGGATGAATCAGCCCCAGCATTTT.

CDR3 residues: CSVGDGLSSYNEQFF. In DNA form, the CDR3 reads TGCAGCGTCGGGGACGGGCTAAGCTCCTACAATGAGCAGTTCTTC. The genes are TRBV29-1 and TRBJ2-1; D assignment may be TRBD1 or TRBD2 (5 bases each). Germline V gene sequence: CDR1 SQVTM, CDR2 ANQGSEA. The CDR3 loop spans 15 amino acids. Deletions cut 6 bases from V and 0 bases from J, with 15 bases between.